These 21 T cell receptor beta chains originate from one sample sequenced in a study of cytomegalovirus exposure and HLA in healthy donors. Vbeta (60) and Jbeta (13) primers were used in the PCR. Only in-frame clones appear in the TCRdb table, and some are missing; sequencing was by immunoSEQ multiplex PCR. The sample holds some 160,000 clones, roughly 80% seen once. Sequenced sample: PBMCs. These receptors all stem from a woman aged 40 to 49 in good health and CMV-seropositive.

The CDR3 region has the DNA TGTGCCAGCAGTGAAGTATCCACAGATACGCAGTATTTT. It translates to CASSEVSTDTQYF. V is TRBV6-1 and J is TRBJ2-3; D not certain. CDR3 length: 13 amino acids. Germline V gene lookup returns CDR1 MNHNS and CDR2 SASEGT. Trimming left V 1 base short and J 2 bases short, with 4 bases between.

V gene TRBV27 combines with J gene TRBJ2-7; 8 bases align to TRBD2. The germline CDR1 and CDR2 sequences are MNHEY and SMNVEV (reference sequence). V trimming: 4 bases; J trimming: 6 bases; junction bases outside the gene matches: 5. The CDR3 totals 13 residues. CDR3 nucleotide sequence: TGTGCCAGCAGTTCCTTCGGGGGGGGCGAGCAGTACTTC. Amino acid sequence: CASSSFGGGEQYF.

The chain employs TRBV7-9 and TRBJ2-7; 12 bases agree with TRBD1. CDR1 SEHNR and CDR2 FQNEAQ come from the germline V gene (reference sequence). The CDR3 totals 14 residues. The J segment lost 5 bases and the V segment lost 6 bases, leaving 5 bases of the junction unmatched. CDR3 protein: CASRAGQGANEQYF. DNA of the CDR3: TGTGCCAGCAGGGCGGGACAGGGGGCGAACGAGCAGTACTTC.

CDR3 sequence: CAISGGRGRDDTEAFF. The CDR3 DNA sequence: TGTGCCATCAGTGGGGGAAGGGGGCGGGATGACACTGAAGCTTTCTTT. The chain joins TRBV10-3 to TRBJ1-1; 7 bases line up with TRBD1. Trimming cost V 4 bases and J 3 bases; bases outside gene matches: 11. This CDR3 comprises 16 residues. The germline V gene encodes CDR1 ENHRY and CDR2 SYGVKD.

The V gene is TRBV5-1, the J gene TRBJ2-1; 7 nucleotides agree with TRBD2. The CDR3 contains 15 residues. Trimming took 4 bases from V and 3 from J; bases not matched to a gene: 7. Looked up from germline, CDR1 is SGHRS and CDR2 is YFSETQ. DNA of the CDR3: TGCGCCAGCAGCCTAGCGGATACCGTCTACAATGAGCAGTTCTTC. This codes for CASSLADTVYNEQFF.

CDR3 nucleotides: TGTGCCAGCAGCTCCGACAGGGGGAGCTCCTACGAGCAGTACTTC. It specifies CASSSDRGSSYEQYF. The chain has TRBV7-9 and TRBJ2-7, with TRBD1 identical over 9 bases. The V segment lost 4 bases and the J segment 0 bases; nucleotides outside the gene matches: 4. Germline V lookup: CDR1 SEHNR, CDR2 FQNEAQ (reference sequence). The CDR3 is made up of 15 amino acids.

The chain has TRBV28 and TRBJ2-5; tentative D call: TRBD1 (6 bases). This CDR3 is 15 amino acids long. Per germline, CDR1 MDHEN and CDR2 SYDVKM. V was clipped by 2 bases and J by 5 bases, with 15 bases between them. The CDR3 region is CASSLTGLGGETQYF. In DNA form, the CDR3 reads TGTGCCAGCAGTTTAACAGGGTTGGGCGGCGAGACCCAGTACTTC. Full variable domain (rest looked up from reference TRBV28 and TRBJ2-5): DVKVTQSSRYLVKRTGEKVFLECVQDMDHENMFWYRQDPGLGLRLIYFSYDVKMKEKGDIPEGYSVSREKKERFSLILESASTNQTSMYLCASSLTGLGGETQYFGPGTRLLVL.

This clone showed up just once. The chain is built from TRBV2 and TRBJ2-5; TRBD2 agrees at 14 bases. The J call may be faulty, since TRBJ2-7 better matches the DNA end. The CDR3 is 15 residues long. CDR1 SNHLY and CDR2 FYNNEI come from the germline V gene. CDR3 in DNA: TGTGCCAGCAGTGAGGGACTAGCGGGAGTAAACGAGCAGTACTTC. It codes for CASSEGLAGVNEQYF.

The chain combines TRBV7-8 with TRBJ1-2; maybe TRBD1 (5 bases). The V gene's germline CDR1 is SGHVS and CDR2 FQNEAQ. The V end was cut by 3 bases, the J end by 3 bases, with 17 bases between. CDR3 size: 16 residues. CDR3 bases: TGTGCCAGCAGCTTTGTGACGCTCAGGGTGGACTATGGCTACACCTTC. Translating gives CASSFVTLRVDYGYTF.

This chain links TRBV6-5 with TRBJ1-4; D uncertain. V dropped 2 bases and J dropped 5 bases, with 6 bases sitting between them. Germline lookup yields CDR1 MNHEY and CDR2 SVGAGI. The CDR3 is 13 residues long. The CDR3 sequence: CASSYRGNEKLFF. DNA of the CDR3: TGTGCCAGCAGTTACAGAGGGAATGAAAAACTGTTTTTT.

The chain combines TRBV9 with TRBJ2-7, with D maybe TRBD2 (6 bases). V was trimmed by 2 bases and J by 5 bases, leaving 14 bases between them. CDR1 and CDR2 from the germline V gene are SGDLS and YYNGEE. The CDR3 has 14 amino acids. The CDR3 here is CASSVERRGDEQYF. The CDR3 DNA sequence: TGTGCCAGCAGCGTCGAGAGGCGCGGGGACGAGCAGTACTTC.

CDR3 loop: CASSRDRHTEAFF. The CDR3 DNA reads as TGTGCCAGTAGTAGAGACAGGCACACTGAAGCTTTCTTT. This chain links TRBV19 with TRBJ1-1; D possibly corresponds to TRBD1 (6 bases). V shed 4 bases and J shed 3 bases, with 9 bases lying between them. Germline CDR1 and CDR2: LNHDA and SQIVND (reference sequence). The CDR3 is 13 amino acids.

The J gene is TRBJ1-2, the V gene TRBV30, with D maybe TRBD1 (5 bases). Germline V gene sequence: CDR1 GTSNPN, CDR2 SVGIG (reference sequence). Trimming took 0 bases from V and 4 from J, leaving 15 bases between them. The CDR3 contains 15 residues. The chain's CDR3 is CAWSVPGEVGYGYTF. In nucleotides, the CDR3 is TGTGCCTGGAGTGTACCGGGGGAGGTCGGCTATGGCTACACCTTC.

This rearrangement joins TRBV28 to TRBJ1-5, with 8 bases lining up with TRBD1. The germline gives CDR1 MDHEN, CDR2 SYDVKM. CDR3 length: 15 residues. The trim removed 8 bases at V and 0 bases at J, leaving 6 bases unmatched. CDR3 protein: CASLRQGYSNQPQHF. The DNA for the CDR3 is TGTGCCAGCCTACGACAGGGGTATAGCAATCAGCCCCAGCATTTT.

The chain uses TRBV4-3 and TRBJ1-4; TRBD1 might be the D (5 bases). CDR3 length: 13 residues. V lost 4 bases to trimming and J lost 8 bases, with 11 bases between them. Per the germline V gene, CDR1 is LGHNA and CDR2 is YSLEER. The CDR3 DNA sequence: TGCGCCAGCAGCCGGGGGGAACGGGAAAAACTGTTTTTT. Amino acids: CASSRGEREKLFF.

The chain combines TRBV21-1 with TRBJ1-5. TRBV21-1 is given as a pseudogene. The CDR3 covers 17 residues. CDR3 protein: CASGKWGGVALRQPQHF. CDR3 coding DNA: TGTGCCAGCGGTAAGTGGGGAGGGGTCGCCTTGAGGCAGCCCCAGCATTTT.

This chain's CDR3 is CASSVGQGGPNGNTIYF. CDR3 in DNA: TGTGCCAGCAGCGTCGGTCAGGGTGGCCCGAATGGAAACACCATATATTTT. The J gene is TRBJ1-3, the V gene TRBV9; D perhaps matches TRBD1 (5 bases). The CDR3 consists of 17 residues. V lost 2 bases, J lost 3 bases, and 18 bases lay in between. Germline V lookup: CDR1 SGDLS, CDR2 YYNGEE.

The chain is built from TRBV19 and TRBJ2-7, with unresolved D. This CDR3 comprises 17 residues. Germline loops: CDR1 LNHDA, CDR2 SQIVND (reference sequence). With 1 base removed from V and 6 bases from J, the gap between germline ends came to 22 bases. CDR3 in amino acids: CASSIVPQVSAPSEQYF. The CDR3 DNA sequence: TGTGCCAGTAGTATAGTCCCCCAGGTCTCTGCTCCCTCCGAGCAGTACTTC. The complete variable domain, with remaining parts taken from reference TRBV19 and TRBJ2-7, reads DGGITQSPKYLFRKEGQNVTLSCEQNLNHDAMYWYRQDPGQGLRLIYYSQIVNDFQKGDIAEGYSVSREKKESFPLTVTSAQKNPTAFYLCASSIVPQVSAPSEQYFGPGTRLTVT.

V and J are TRBV2 and TRBJ2-7; 10 nucleotides line up with TRBD1. The CDR3 has 14 residues. Germline assignment: CDR1 SNHLY and CDR2 FYNNEI. Trimming cost V 8 bases and J 5 bases; bases outside gene matches: 9. CDR3 DNA sequence: TGTGCCAGCGAAATGGACAGGGGGACCCACGAGCAGTACTTC. Amino acids: CASEMDRGTHEQYF.

V usage is TRBV28 and J usage is TRBJ1-5; TRBD1 matches at 7 bases. Germline values: CDR1 MDHEN, CDR2 SYDVKM. V gave up 6 bases and J gave up 1 base; unmatched junction bases: 6. This CDR3 has 15 residues. CDR3 bases: TGTGCCAGCAGCCCGAACAGGGGAAGCAATCAGCCCCAGCATTTT. Protein: CASSPNRGSNQPQHF.

The chain combines TRBV5-1 with TRBJ1-5; D is unclear. The germline V gene has CDR1 SGHRS and CDR2 YFSETQ. CDR3 size: 17 residues. V was clipped by 3 bases and J by 6 bases, with 22 bases between them. The CDR3 DNA is TGCGCCAGCAGCTCTGAACCGACCGGGGAGAGTGGTCAGCCCCAGCATTTT. This translates into CASSSEPTGESGQPQHF.